The 24 T cell receptor beta chains below all came from one sample that was sequenced in a study of blood T cell repertoires in COVID-19. The assay was immunoSEQ multiplex PCR, and TCRdb's table has in-frame clones only and misses some. Found here are about 33,000 clones, almost 90% of them singletons; the top ten hold around 6.5%. Sequencing used peripheral blood. Source of these receptors: a human donor in a cohort sampled during active COVID-19.

The chain links TRBV2 to TRBJ1-4, with a possible D match to TRBD1 (6 bases). V dropped 2 bases and J dropped 0 bases, with 10 bases sitting between them. CDR3 length: 16 residues. From germline, CDR1 is SNHLY and CDR2 FYNNEI. This CDR3 is CASSESRTATNEKLFF. The CDR3 DNA is TGTGCCAGCAGTGAATCACGGACAGCAACTAATGAAAAACTGTTTTTT.

The chain has TRBV5-4 and TRBJ1-2; D gene ambiguous. The CDR3 has 13 amino acids. V was pared by 4 bases and J by 4 bases, with 11 bases between. Germline lookup yields CDR1 SGHNT and CDR2 YYREEE (reference sequence). The CDR3: CASSLDIRYGYTF. DNA for the CDR3: TGTGCCAGCAGCCTTGACATACGCTATGGCTACACCTTC.

The chain uses TRBV11-3 and TRBJ2-1; the D gene is possibly TRBD2 (5 bases). This CDR3 has 16 amino acids. V was pared by 1 base and J by 7 bases, with 17 bases between. Germline values: CDR1 SGHNT, CDR2 YENEEA. In DNA, the CDR3 is TGTGCCAGCAGCTTAGGGAGGACTCCCGATTCAAATGAGCAGTTCTTC. Translating it yields CASSLGRTPDSNEQFF.

V usage is TRBV2 and J usage is TRBJ2-3; 8 bases are shared with TRBD2. Per germline, CDR1 SNHLY and CDR2 FYNNEI. V trimming: 1 base; J trimming: 4 bases; junction bases outside the gene matches: 7. The CDR3 is 16 amino acids. In nucleotides, the CDR3 is TGTGCCAGCAGTGAAGACGGGACTAGTCTACCAGATACGCAGTATTTT. Its translation is CASSEDGTSLPDTQYF.

This rearrangement joins TRBV28 to TRBJ2-3; D is uncertain. Germline V CDR1 and CDR2: MDHEN, SYDVKM. CDR3 size: 14 residues. Trimming left V 2 bases short and J 5 bases short, with 11 bases between. In DNA, the CDR3 is TGTGCCAGCAGTTTAGGTCCCGCGAGAGATACGCAGTATTTT. Its protein product is CASSLGPARDTQYF.

The J gene is TRBJ1-1, the V gene TRBV5-1; no reliable D call. The CDR3 is 15 residues long. Germline CDR1 SGHRS, CDR2 YFSETQ. Deletions cut 0 bases from V and 1 base from J, with 10 bases between. This chain's CDR3 is CASSLEGVKNTEAFF. The CDR3 DNA follows: TGCGCCAGCAGCTTGGAAGGAGTCAAGAACACTGAAGCTTTCTTT.

The chain is built from TRBV4-3 and TRBJ2-7; D unresolved. The germline V gene has CDR1 LGHNA and CDR2 YSLEER. Deletions cut 1 base from V and 5 bases from J, with 9 bases between. This CDR3 is built from 13 residues. CDR3 in amino acids: CASSQALKHEQYF. The CDR3, as DNA: TGCGCCAGCAGCCAAGCTTTGAAGCACGAGCAGTACTTC.

The CDR3 region has the DNA TGTGCTAGTGGTTTGCTCCGGGACTCAACTCTAAGGGAGACCCAGTACTTC. Protein product: CASGLLRDSTLRETQYF. The V and J genes are TRBV12-5 and TRBJ2-5; a possible D gene is TRBD2 (6 bases). V lost 2 bases and J 5 bases, leaving 21 bases between the germline ends. Germline values: CDR1 LGHNT, CDR2 FRNRAP. The CDR3 loop spans 17 amino acids.

The rearrangement joins TRBV7-8 to TRBJ2-5, with 9 nucleotides matching TRBD2. V gave up 1 base and J gave up 9 bases; unmatched junction bases: 12. Germline lookup yields CDR1 SGHVS and CDR2 FQNEAQ. The CDR3 runs to 16 residues. The CDR3 spells CASSLDLAGLGRAQYF. The CDR3 region has the DNA TGTGCCAGCAGCTTAGACCTAGCGGGGCTAGGACGGGCCCAGTACTTC.

The chain employs TRBV2 and TRBJ1-4; 7 positions match TRBD1. Germline loops: CDR1 SNHLY, CDR2 FYNNEI. There are 14 residues in the CDR3. V lost 5 bases, J lost 5 bases, and 5 bases stayed unmatched. The CDR3, as DNA: TGTGCCAGCAGTCACAGGGGCCAGAATGAAAAACTGTTTTTT. It is translated as CASSHRGQNEKLFF.

To note about this clone: Sequence at one end of the junction differs from germline and may be a read error. CDR3 loop: CASRFRVGSNQPQHF. The CDR3 DNA follows: TGTGCCAGCCGTTTTCGGGTTGGTAGCAATCAGCCCCAGCATTTT. This chain connects TRBV27 to TRBJ1-5; no definite D call. The germline gives CDR1 MNHEY, CDR2 SMNVEV (reference sequence). The CDR3 contains 15 residues.

The chain employs TRBV5-6 and TRBJ2-6, with D possibly TRBD1 on 6 matching bases. This CDR3 is built from 18 residues. Germline CDR1 reads SGHDT; CDR2 reads YYEEEE. V was trimmed by 3 bases and J by 4 bases, leaving 20 bases between them. The CDR3, as DNA: TGTGCCAGCAGCTGGAATTCATTGGCAGGGGCCGGGGCCAACGTCCTGACTTTC. Its protein is CASSWNSLAGAGANVLTF.

The chain carries TRBV5-5 and TRBJ1-4, with a weak D call TRBD1 (5 bases). The germline V and J ends were trimmed by 3 bases and 7 bases, with 16 bases remaining between them. This CDR3 has 15 amino acids. Germline-derived CDR1 and CDR2 are SGHKS and YYEKEE (reference sequence). CDR3: CASSSQAPPGEKLFF. The CDR3 DNA sequence: TGTGCCAGCAGCTCACAGGCCCCTCCCGGTGAAAAACTGTTTTTT. Drawing the rest from reference TRBV5-5 and TRBJ1-4, the complete variable domain is DAGVTQSPTHLIKTRGQQVTLRCSPISGHKSVSWYQQVLGQGPQFIFQYYEKEERGRGNFPDRFSARQFPNYSSELNVNALLLGDSALYLCASSSQAPPGEKLFFGSGTQLSVL.

In regard to this clone: One end of the junction is discordant with germline, which a read error may explain. This chain connects TRBV3-1 (or the pseudogene TRBV3-2) to TRBJ1-6; no clear D gene. CDR3 length: 14 amino acids. The germline V gene has CDR1 LGHDT and CDR2 YNNKEL (reference sequence). DNA for the CDR3: TGTGCCAGCAGACAAGCAACGGACTACGCACCCCTCCACTTT. Amino acids: CASRQATDYAPLHF.

The chain uses TRBV6-2 or TRBV6-3 and TRBJ2-7; 13 bases match TRBD2. The CDR3 runs 15 residues. V lost 5 bases and J lost 9; bases outside the gene matches: 10. Germline-derived CDR1 and CDR2 are MNHEY and SVGEGT. CDR3 sequence reads: CASSGLAGDIRGQYF. CDR3 coding DNA: TGTGCCAGCAGTGGACTAGCGGGGGATATACGAGGGCAGTACTTC.

This chain connects TRBV7-9 to TRBJ2-2, with D tentatively TRBD2 (5 bases). Trimming took 1 base from V and 5 from J, leaving 11 bases between them. The CDR3 covers 15 residues. CDR1 and CDR2 from the germline V gene are SEHNR and FQNEAQ (reference sequence). CDR3 sequence reads: CASSLVPSGTGELFF. CDR3 sequence (DNA): TGTGCCAGCAGCTTAGTCCCTTCGGGGACCGGGGAGCTGTTTTTT.

This chain connects TRBV2 to TRBJ1-1; maybe TRBD1 (6 bases). CDR3 length equals 14 residues. Germline values: CDR1 SNHLY, CDR2 FYNNEI. Trimming stripped 6 bases from V and 12 bases from J, with 23 bases between. CDR3 in amino acids: CASRVLIGTQPSFF. CDR3 DNA: TGTGCCAGCAGGGTCCTTATAGGGACACAGCCTTCTTTCTTT. Together with reference TRBV2 and TRBJ1-1, the CDR3 gives the full variable domain: EPEVTQTPSHQVTQMGQEVILRCVPISNHLYFYWYRQILGQKVEFLVSFYNNEISEKSEIFDDQFSVERPDGSNFTLKIRSTKLEDSAMYFCASRVLIGTQPSFFGQGTRLTVV.

The chain recombines TRBV2 with TRBJ2-7; TRBD1 agrees at 9 bases. Germline V gene data show CDR1 as SNHLY and CDR2 as FYNNEI. Trimming cost V 7 bases and J 4 bases; bases outside gene matches: 8. CDR3 length: 14 amino acids. Here the CDR3 reads CASKGWDRVYEQYF. The CDR3 DNA reads TGTGCCAGCAAGGGATGGGACAGGGTGTACGAGCAGTACTTC.

The V and J genes are TRBV5-6 and TRBJ2-3, with TRBD2 matching over 12 bases. The CDR3 extends over 15 amino acids. The V gene end was trimmed by 3 bases and the J gene end by 6 bases; junction bases not matched to a gene: 5. CDR1 SGHDT and CDR2 YYEEEE come from the germline V gene. CDR3 sequence (DNA): TGTGCCAGCAGCTCTAGCGGGGGGGCTTGGGATACGCAGTATTTT. This translates into CASSSSGGAWDTQYF.

This chain links TRBV3-1 (or the pseudogene TRBV3-2) with TRBJ2-1; 7 nucleotides line up with TRBD2. Germline values: CDR1 LGHDT, CDR2 YNNKEL (reference sequence). Unmatched junction bases numbered 1, after V lost 5 bases and J lost 6 bases. The length of the CDR3 is 12 residues. The CDR3 nucleotides are TGTGCCAGCAGCACGGGGGGCAATGAGCAGTTCTTC. Its translation is CASSTGGNEQFF.

The rearrangement links TRBV4-2 to TRBJ2-1, with TRBD2 matching 7 bases. CDR3 length equals 16 residues. The trim removed 0 bases at V and 7 bases at J, leaving 9 bases unmatched. The germline V gene has CDR1 LGHNA and CDR2 YNFKEQ. The CDR3 sequence: CASSQDRGGGVNEQFF. As DNA, the CDR3 is TGTGCCAGCAGCCAAGATCGTGGGGGAGGGGTAAATGAGCAGTTCTTC.

V usage is TRBV5-1 and J usage is TRBJ2-5, with TRBD1 matching over 8 bases. J gave up 0 bases and V 4 bases, and 2 bases lay outside the gene matches. Germline V lookup: CDR1 SGHRS, CDR2 YFSETQ. The CDR3 covers 14 residues. The chain's CDR3 is CASSRTGNQETQYF. CDR3 DNA: TGCGCCAGCAGCAGGACAGGGAACCAAGAGACCCAGTACTTC.

The chain links TRBV6-2 or TRBV6-3 to TRBJ2-2; the D gene is possibly TRBD2 (6 bases). The CDR3 totals 16 residues. V was pared by 3 bases and J by 5 bases, with 16 bases between. Germline assignment: CDR1 MNHEY and CDR2 SVGEGT. CDR3 protein: CASSYVPGAGTGELFF. In nucleotides, the CDR3 is TGTGCCAGCAGTTATGTCCCGGGAGCAGGTACCGGGGAGCTGTTTTTT.

The chain couples TRBV19 to TRBJ2-1; 8 nucleotides match TRBD2. Trimming at V came to 0 bases and at J to 4 bases, leaving 5 bases not matched to a gene. Germline-derived CDR1 and CDR2 are LNHDA and SQIVND (reference sequence). This CDR3 comprises 16 residues. The CDR3 DNA reads as TGTGCCAGTAGTATAGATTGGGGCGGGGGGTACAATGAGCAGTTCTTC. It encodes CASSIDWGGGYNEQFF. The whole variable domain, remainder taken from reference TRBV19 and TRBJ2-1, is DGGITQSPKYLFRKEGQNVTLSCEQNLNHDAMYWYRQDPGQGLRLIYYSQIVNDFQKGDIAEGYSVSREKKESFPLTVTSAQKNPTAFYLCASSIDWGGGYNEQFFGPGTRLTVL.